This T cell receptor beta chain was sequenced during a study of CD8 T cells in Susac syndrome (dated by TCRdb to about 2019). Regarding the study in general: Repertoire sequencing was used to test whether CD8+ T cell activation and differentiation in Susac syndrome was antigen driven. The study compared CD8+ T cell repertoire clonality among 12 healthy donors, about 14 Susac syndrome patients and roughly 16 multiple sclerosis patients.

Concerning this clonotype: Its antigen is unknown. Per-base qualities were not stored, and no clone one base away is much larger.

Paper-wide results and their limitations: The study acknowledged that relatively few individuals were included in the TCR sequencing and HLA analysis.

Peripheral blood CD8+ and CD4+ T cells from healthy donors, Susac syndrome patients and multiple sclerosis patients were profiled by high-throughput TCR beta sequencing. Treatment-naive patients with stable or active relapsing-remitting disease fulfilling revised McDonald criteria were used as multiple sclerosis controls. CD8+ TEMRA cells were enriched by FACS, while bulk CD8+ and CD4+ T cells were purified by magnetic negative isolation. Blood was drawn into EDTA tubes, processed within 24 hours, and PBMCs were isolated by density gradient centrifugation. PBMCs intended for TCR sequencing were cryopreserved in liquid nitrogen and were subsequently thawed in a 37 degrees C water bath. Purity of sorted or isolated CD4+, CD8+ and CD8+ TEMRA cells was at least 90%. The germline V gene specifies SGHRS as CDR1 and YFSETQ as CDR2. V is clipped by 0 bases and J by 9 bases, and the sequence between their germline boundaries is 13 bases long. From the cysteine up to the phenylalanine, the CDR3 has a length of 13 residues. The kept DNA is CDR3 alone, 39 bases in frame from the first base.

RNA was extracted using the RNeasy kit, and about 0.5 to 1 ug of the RNA was reverse transcribed with random hexamers. TCR beta CDR3 regions were amplified with the immunoSEQ multiplex PCR assay covering 54 Vbeta and 13 Jbeta segments. PCR amplification bias was corrected using a synthetic template baseline for primer optimization and computational correction. As for the original processing: Reads were annotated to V, D and J genes per IMGT and analyzed with immunoSEQ Analyzer, keeping only productive sequences. Clonality was computed as one minus Shannon entropy normalized by log2 of the number of productive unique sequences. For each patient and control, public and private clones were evaluated among the 100 most prevalent clones. A clone was defined as Susac-specific if it was absent from the healthy and MS cohorts, from some 980 published viral clones and from other ImmuneACCESS disease sequences. Using fastp trimming at Q25 and MiXCR clonotype assembly, TCRdb reanalyzed the public sequencing data and kept in-frame beta chains. Rows with a matching CDR3 protein are joined into one entry that keeps the most common DNA and genes. TCRdb's processing, not the authors', yielded these V and J calls. The sample contains about 130,000 distinct CDR3 sequences, around 91% of them found a single time. The ten largest clonotypes hold approximately 0.24% of the sample.

This clonotype was sampled from a human donor with multiple sclerosis. The chain was built from TRBV5-1 and TRBJ2-7; the D segment cannot be called with confidence. The sequenced material came from CD8+ T cells from PBMCs. The CDR3 region has the sequence CASSLDASERQYF. The nucleotide sequence reads TGCGCCAGCAGCTTGGATGCTTCAGAGCGGCAGTACTTC.